This T cell receptor (beta chain) comes out of a study of tumor-infiltrating lymphocytes in localized non-small cell lung cancer. Turning to the study itself: Some samples were collected after neoadjuvant chemotherapy; smokers, never-smokers and several histologies were included.

Study-wide results and limits: Higher tumor T cell infiltration than in uninvolved lung was supported by TCRbeta sequencing. No T-cell fraction difference was seen between IM1 and IM2 tumors. Different pieces of the same tissue went to different assays, confounding technical variation with intratumor heterogeneity.

Germline CDR1 and CDR2: SGHRS and YFSETQ. This CDR3 is built from 14 residues. V lost 3 bases and J 4 bases, leaving 10 bases between the germline ends. Generated by immunoSEQ multiplex PCR, the TCRdb table keeps only in-frame clones and is missing some. The sample consists of 10,000 to 15,000 clones, around four fifths of them appearing once. To note about this clone: The antigen is not known.

The chain is built from TRBV5-1 and TRBJ2-2, with D perhaps given as TRBD1 or TRBD2 (5 bases each). Sample: uninvolved lung tissue not adjacent to the tumor. The TCR sequence derives from a human donor with non-small cell lung cancer. This chain's CDR3 is CASSSDGATGELFF. In DNA, the CDR3 is TGCGCCAGCAGCTCGGACGGGGCCACCGGGGAGCTGTTTTTT.